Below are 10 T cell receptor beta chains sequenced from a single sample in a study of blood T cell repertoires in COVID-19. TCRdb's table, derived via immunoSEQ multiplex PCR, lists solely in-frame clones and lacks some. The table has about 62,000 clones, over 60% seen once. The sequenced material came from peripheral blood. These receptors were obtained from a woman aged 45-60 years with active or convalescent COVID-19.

As DNA, the CDR3 is TGTGCCATCAGGGGACAGCGTACCACCGGGGAGCTGTTTTTT. Translating gives CAIRGQRTTGELFF. J is TRBJ2-2 and V is TRBV10-3; the match to TRBD1 covers 7 bases. Per the germline V gene, CDR1 is ENHRY and CDR2 is SYGVKD. This CDR3 has 14 amino acids. With V trimmed by 6 bases and J by 4 bases, 5 bases remained unmatched.

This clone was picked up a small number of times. The CDR3 spells CARTGANGEKLFF. In DNA form, the CDR3 reads TGTGCCAGGACAGGGGCTAACGGTGAAAAACTGTTTTTT. The chain employs TRBV2 and TRBJ1-4, with 8 bases fitting TRBD1. Trimming took 9 bases from V and 7 from J; bases not matched to a gene: 7. Germline CDR1 SNHLY, CDR2 FYNNEI. The CDR3 sequence is 13 residues long.

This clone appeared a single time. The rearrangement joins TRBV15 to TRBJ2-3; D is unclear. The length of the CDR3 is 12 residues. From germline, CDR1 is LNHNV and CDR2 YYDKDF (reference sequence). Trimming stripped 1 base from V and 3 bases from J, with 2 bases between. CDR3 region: CATSRVTDTQYF. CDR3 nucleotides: TGTGCCACCAGCAGAGTAACAGATACGCAGTATTTT.

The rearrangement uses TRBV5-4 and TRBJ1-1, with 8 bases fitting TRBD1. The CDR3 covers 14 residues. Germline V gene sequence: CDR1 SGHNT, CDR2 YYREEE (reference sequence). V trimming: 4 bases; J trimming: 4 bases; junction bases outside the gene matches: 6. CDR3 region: CASSPIGQGTEAFF. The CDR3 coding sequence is TGTGCCAGCAGCCCCATAGGACAGGGCACTGAAGCTTTCTTT.

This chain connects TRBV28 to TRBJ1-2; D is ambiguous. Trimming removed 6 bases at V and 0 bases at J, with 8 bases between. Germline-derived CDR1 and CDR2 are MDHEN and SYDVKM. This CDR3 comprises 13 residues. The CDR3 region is CASSRTPNYGYTF. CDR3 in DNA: TGTGCCAGCAGCCGGACTCCTAACTATGGCTACACCTTC.

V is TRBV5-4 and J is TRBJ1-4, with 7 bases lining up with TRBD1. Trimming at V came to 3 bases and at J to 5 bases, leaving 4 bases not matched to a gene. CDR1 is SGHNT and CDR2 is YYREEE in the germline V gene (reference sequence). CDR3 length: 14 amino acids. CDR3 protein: CASSSTGLNEKLFF. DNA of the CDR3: TGTGCCAGCAGCTCGACAGGGTTAAATGAAAAACTGTTTTTT.

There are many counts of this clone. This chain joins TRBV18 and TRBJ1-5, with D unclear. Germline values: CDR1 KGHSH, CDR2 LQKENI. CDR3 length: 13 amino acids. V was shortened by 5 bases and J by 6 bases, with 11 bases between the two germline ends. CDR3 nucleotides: TGTGCCAGCTCAAGCGGGTTGGGTCAGCCCCAGCATTTT. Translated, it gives CASSSGLGQPQHF.

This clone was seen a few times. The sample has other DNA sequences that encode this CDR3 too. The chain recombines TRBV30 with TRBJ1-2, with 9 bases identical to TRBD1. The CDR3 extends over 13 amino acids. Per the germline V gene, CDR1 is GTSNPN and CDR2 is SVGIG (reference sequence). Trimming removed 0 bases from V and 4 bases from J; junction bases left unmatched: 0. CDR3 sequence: CAWSVQGAYGYTF. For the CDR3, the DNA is TGTGCCTGGAGTGTACAGGGGGCCTATGGCTACACCTTC.

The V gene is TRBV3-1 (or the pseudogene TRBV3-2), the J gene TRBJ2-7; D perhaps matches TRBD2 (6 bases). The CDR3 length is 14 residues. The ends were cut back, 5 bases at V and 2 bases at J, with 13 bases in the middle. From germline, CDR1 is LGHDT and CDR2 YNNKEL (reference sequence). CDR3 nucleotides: TGTGCCAGCAGCAAAGGACTAACTACCTACGAGCAGTACTTC. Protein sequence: CASSKGLTTYEQYF.

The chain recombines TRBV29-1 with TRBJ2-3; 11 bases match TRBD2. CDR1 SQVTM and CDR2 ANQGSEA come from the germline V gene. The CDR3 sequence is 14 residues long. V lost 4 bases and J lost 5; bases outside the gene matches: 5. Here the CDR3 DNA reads TGCAGCGTTGCCCCAACTAGCGGGGGAGATACGCAGTATTTT. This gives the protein CSVAPTSGGDTQYF.